A few counts support the clone carrying this TCR beta chain. Its antigen is unidentified. The record originates from a study of cytomegalovirus exposure and HLA in healthy donors. This CDR3 contains 15 residues. The V gene lost 2 bases and the J gene lost 6 bases, with 16 bases spanning the gap. Germline CDR1 is SGDLS and CDR2 is YYNGEE. Though probably carrying unrecorded immune exposures, donors were nominally healthy at sampling. Study-level findings and limits: Apart from CMV serostatus, no immune exposure information was available.

PCR amplification relied on 60 Vbeta primers (plus 13 Jbeta primers). Assay used: immunoSEQ multiplex PCR; TCRdb lists only in-frame clones, some missing. The table shows 95,000 to 150,000 clones, with 50% to 65% occurring only once. The V call is TRBV9, the J call TRBJ2-3; D is possibly TRBD2 (5 bases). The source of this sequence is a man between 35 and 55 years old in good health and CMV-seropositive. The sample consisted of PBMCs. The CDR3 here is CASSVLGVVMDTQYF. The CDR3 DNA reads as TGTGCCAGCAGCGTCCTCGGGGTGGTGATGGATACGCAGTATTTT.